This T cell receptor beta chain comes out of a study of shared clonotypes between healthy human individuals. The count of this clone is one. From germline, CDR1 is GTSNPN and CDR2 SVGIG (reference sequence). The V segment lost 1 base and the J segment 4 bases; nucleotides outside the gene matches: 0. This CDR3 has 14 amino acids. Generated by immunoSEQ multiplex PCR, the TCRdb table keeps only in-frame clones and is missing some. This sample has 500,000 or so clones, with 95% to 96% found just once. Sequencing was carried out using naive CD4+ T cells sorted from blood. Subset in this sample: CD45RA+ positively selected. The chain is built from TRBV30 and TRBJ2-1, with TRBD2 matching over 11 bases. The TCR was taken from a woman in her twenties or thirties in good health. CDR3 sequence: CAWSGLAGYNEQFF. CDR3 bases: TGTGCCTGGAGTGGACTAGCGGGGTACAATGAGCAGTTCTTC.